This T cell receptor beta chain was profiled in a study of cytomegalovirus exposure and HLA in healthy donors. Study-level information: A data release that came early held 80 million to 95 million unique TCRs from HLA-typed donors. Findings and caveats of the study: Most likely, a cluster of highly shared sequence variants arose as a sequencing artifact. Later work found that TCR association rates differed between HLA loci; DRB1 had the most and HLA-C the fewest. According to an earlier analysis, most TCR beta V segments yielded productive rearrangements about 87% or about 30% of the time.

PCR used 60 Vbeta primers and 13 Jbeta primers. The data were produced by immunoSEQ multiplex PCR, yet TCRdb's version contains in-frame clones alone and is incomplete. The data show some 150,000 clones, under 90% seen once. Germline CDR1 and CDR2: SGHTA and FQGNSA. This CDR3 has 11 amino acids. The ends were cut back, 6 bases at V and 2 bases at J, with 5 bases in the middle. This clone was detected a few times. The antigen is unknown. Material: PBMCs. The rearrangement links TRBV7-2 to TRBJ2-7, with D unclear. The TCR comes from a boy younger than 10 in good health and CMV-seronegative. The CDR3 region is CASSSAYEQYF. The CDR3 bases are TGTGCCAGCAGTTCCGCCTACGAGCAGTACTTC.